The 20 T cell receptor beta chains below were found in one sample sequenced in a study of identical twins. A single record per CDR3 protein comes from TCRdb applying MiXCR to the 5' RACE reads. Of approximately 630,000 distinct CDR3 sequences listed, just over 7% were seen once; the top ten hold approximately 1.5%. These data also featured in a second study, about yellow fever vaccine responses in identical twins.

The specimen sequenced was PBMCs. Receptor source: a woman aged 18-30 years in good health.

This clonotype has a handful of counts. The V and J genes are TRBV6-1 and TRBJ2-3; D is unclear. This CDR3 is 14 amino acids long. V was clipped by 3 bases and J by 0 bases, with 7 bases between them. Germline V gives CDR1 MNHNS, CDR2 SASEGT. DNA of the CDR3: TGTGCCAGCAGTGACACAACTAGCACAGATACGCAGTATTTT. The encoded protein is CASSDTTSTDTQYF.

This chain uses TRBV9 with TRBJ2-1; TRBD1 is a possible D gene (5 bases). The V and J ends lost 0 bases and 6 bases respectively, with 10 bases between them. Germline lookup yields CDR1 SGDLS and CDR2 YYNGEE. The CDR3 sequence is 14 residues long. CDR3: CASSVGSQGNEQFF. CDR3 DNA: TGTGCCAGCAGCGTAGGGTCCCAGGGCAATGAGCAGTTCTTC.

The chain is built from TRBV20-1 and TRBJ2-3; no clear D gene. CDR1 and CDR2 from the germline V gene are DFQATT and SNEGSKA (reference sequence). This CDR3 comprises 14 residues. Trimming removed 6 bases from V and 1 base from J, with 14 bases in between. CDR3 sequence (DNA): TGCAGTGCAAAAGATCCCTCTCGCACAGATACGCAGTATTTT. Translation gives CSAKDPSRTDTQYF.

This sequence joins TRBV20-1 and TRBJ2-1; no definite D call. V was cut by 4 bases and J by 9 bases, with 7 bases left in between. Germline lookup yields CDR1 DFQATT and CDR2 SNEGSKA (reference sequence). The CDR3 loop spans 10 amino acids. CDR3 residues: CSATDLEQFF. The CDR3 bases are TGCAGTGCTACGGACCTTGAGCAGTTCTTC.

This clonotype was found many times. The chain uses TRBV4-1 and TRBJ2-3; unclear D gene. Trimming took 5 bases from V and 5 from J, leaving 8 bases between them. In germline, CDR1 is MGHRA, CDR2 YSYEKL. The CDR3 length is 12 residues. CDR3 in amino acids: CASSTSLDTQYF. CDR3 in DNA: TGCGCCAGCAGCACAAGTCTAGATACGCAGTATTTT.

In its sample, this clonotype was seen many times. This rearrangement joins TRBV12-3 or TRBV12-4 to TRBJ2-7; tentatively, D is TRBD1 (6 bases). Trimming stripped 1 base from V and 0 bases from J, with 7 bases between. The CDR3 is 14 amino acids. The CDR3 sequence is CASSLGDTSYEQYF. CDR3 sequence (DNA): TGTGCCAGCAGTTTAGGGGACACCTCCTACGAGCAGTACTTC.

This clonotype was seen repeatedly, ten times or more. The V and J genes are TRBV12-3 or TRBV12-4 and TRBJ1-1; D unclear. V was pared by 1 base and J by 0 bases, with 6 bases between. CDR3 length: 14 residues. In DNA form, the CDR3 reads TGTGCCAGCAGTTTAGTCGGGCTGAACACTGAAGCTTTCTTT. As protein: CASSLVGLNTEAFF.

The genes are TRBV7-2 and TRBJ2-7; 7 nucleotides align to TRBD2. The V gene end was trimmed by 3 bases and the J gene end by 0 bases; junction bases not matched to a gene: 5. The CDR3 runs to 15 residues. Germline V gives CDR1 SGHTA, CDR2 FQGNSA. DNA for the CDR3: TGTGCCAGCAGCTTTTCTAGCGGAATCTCCTACGAGCAGTACTTC. Amino acids: CASSFSSGISYEQYF.

The chain couples TRBV20-1 to TRBJ1-6; D may be TRBD1 (6 bases). CDR3 size: 14 residues. In germline, CDR1 is DFQATT, CDR2 SNEGSKA (reference sequence). CDR3 DNA sequence: TGCAGCACCAAGGGGGGGGGCGGAGGTTCACCCCTCCACTTT. Its translation: CSTKGGGGGSPLHF.

V is TRBV7-8 and J is TRBJ2-7; D possibly uses TRBD1 or TRBD2 (5 bases each). This CDR3 has 17 residues. The V end lost 5 bases, the J end lost 3 bases, and 23 bases lay between the germline ends. Germline-derived CDR1 and CDR2 are SGHVS and FQNEAQ. As DNA, the CDR3 is TGTGCCAGCAGCCCGATGACCTCGAAACCAGGGAGCTACGAGCAGTACTTC. Amino acids: CASSPMTSKPGSYEQYF.

This clonotype has at least ten counts. This rearrangement joins TRBV28 to TRBJ2-1; D not certain. V was pared by 3 bases and J by 5 bases, with 8 bases between. The CDR3 length is 13 residues. CDR1 MDHEN and CDR2 SYDVKM come from the germline V gene. The CDR3 region is CASSLGQHNEQFF. As DNA, the CDR3 is TGTGCCAGCAGTTTGGGCCAGCACAATGAGCAGTTCTTC.

The chain has TRBV7-9 and TRBJ2-3; D perhaps matches TRBD2 (6 bases). Trimming left V 4 bases short and J 6 bases short, with 17 bases between. CDR1 and CDR2 from the germline V gene are SEHNR and FQNEAQ (reference sequence). This CDR3 comprises 15 residues. The DNA for the CDR3 is TGTGCCAGCAGCTCCGCCGGCGGGACGCCGGATACGCAGTATTTT. It translates to CASSSAGGTPDTQYF.

The chain couples TRBV5-1 to TRBJ2-7; D is possibly TRBD2 (6 bases). Germline V gene lookup returns CDR1 SGHRS and CDR2 YFSETQ. This CDR3 has 14 residues. Trimming pared 0 bases from V and 7 bases from J, leaving 14 bases between. As DNA, the CDR3 is TGCGCCAGCAGCTTGGGGGGAGGCCTGGAAGAGCAGTACTTC. This sequence encodes CASSLGGGLEEQYF.

This clonotype was counted at least ten times. This chain joins TRBV24-1 and TRBJ2-5; D is uncertain. Germline V gene sequence: CDR1 KGHDR, CDR2 SFDVKD. CDR3 length: 14 amino acids. Trimming left V 4 bases short and J 0 bases short, with 8 bases between. The CDR3 loop reads CATSDPFYQETQYF. The CDR3 DNA reads as TGTGCCACCAGTGACCCGTTCTACCAAGAGACCCAGTACTTC.

This clonotype was found a few times. The chain combines TRBV3-1 with TRBJ1-2; maybe TRBD1 (6 bases). The CDR3 is 13 amino acids. CDR1 is LGHDT and CDR2 is YNNKEL in the germline V gene (reference sequence). V dropped 5 bases and J dropped 2 bases, with 9 bases sitting between them. This chain's CDR3 is CASSWTENYGYTF. The DNA for the CDR3 is TGTGCCAGCAGCTGGACAGAGAACTATGGCTACACCTTC.

This clonotype was found many times. V usage is TRBV5-1 and J usage is TRBJ2-7, with unresolved D. The germline V gene has CDR1 SGHRS and CDR2 YFSETQ. With 0 bases removed from V and 1 base from J, the gap between germline ends came to 14 bases. The CDR3 length is 16 residues. This chain's CDR3 is CASSLEVSILSYEQYV. In DNA, the CDR3 is TGCGCCAGCAGCTTGGAGGTCAGTATACTGTCCTACGAGCAGTACGTC.

This clonotype appeared a few times. The chain couples TRBV9 to TRBJ1-2; no definite D call. Trimming pared 3 bases from V and 3 bases from J, leaving 9 bases between. This CDR3 is 13 amino acids long. Germline CDR1 reads SGDLS; CDR2 reads YYNGEE. The DNA for the CDR3 is TGTGCCAGCAGCGCCAGGACGGACTATGGCTACACCTTC. This translates into CASSARTDYGYTF.

The V gene is TRBV11-3, the J gene TRBJ2-5, with 8 positions matching TRBD2. Trimming removed 5 bases from V and 5 bases from J; junction bases left unmatched: 4. CDR3 size: 13 residues. CDR1 is SGHNT, CDR2 YENEEA, per germline. The CDR3 DNA reads TGTGCCAGCAGCAAGCGGGAGCGGGAGACCCAGTACTTC. Translated, it gives CASSKRERETQYF.

The chain uses TRBV6-1 and TRBJ1-2; D remains unclear. The CDR3 consists of 13 residues. V was cut by 2 bases and J by 1 base, with 5 bases left in between. The germline CDR1 and CDR2 sequences are MNHNS and SASEGT. The CDR3 region has the DNA TGTGCCAGCAGTGAACATGGTAACTATGGCTACACCTTC. Translated: CASSEHGNYGYTF.

This clonotype was recorded at least ten times. The rearrangement links TRBV10-3 to TRBJ2-2; D is unclear. Germline V gene lookup returns CDR1 ENHRY and CDR2 SYGVKD. The V end lost 2 bases, the J end lost 5 bases, and 0 bases lay between the germline ends. The CDR3 totals 11 residues. CDR3 in amino acids: CAISETGELFF. The CDR3 region has the DNA TGTGCCATCAGTGAGACCGGGGAGCTGTTTTTT.